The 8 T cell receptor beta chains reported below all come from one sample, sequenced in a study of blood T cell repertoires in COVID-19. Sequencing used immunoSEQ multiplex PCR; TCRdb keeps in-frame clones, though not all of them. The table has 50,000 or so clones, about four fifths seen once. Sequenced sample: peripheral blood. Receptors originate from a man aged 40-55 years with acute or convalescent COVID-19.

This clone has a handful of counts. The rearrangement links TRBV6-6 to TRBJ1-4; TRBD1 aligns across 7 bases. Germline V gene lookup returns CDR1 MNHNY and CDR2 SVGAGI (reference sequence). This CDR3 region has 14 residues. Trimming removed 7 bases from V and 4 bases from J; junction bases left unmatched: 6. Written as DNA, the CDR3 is TGTGCCAGCAATGACGGGACAGTTAATGAAAAACTGTTTTTT. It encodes CASNDGTVNEKLFF.

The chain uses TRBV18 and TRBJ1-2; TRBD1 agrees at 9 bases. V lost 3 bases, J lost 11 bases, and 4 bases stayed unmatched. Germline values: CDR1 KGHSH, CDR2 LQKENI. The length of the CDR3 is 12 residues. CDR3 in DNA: TGTGCCAGCTCACCGAGGACAGGGGCTTACACCTTC. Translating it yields CASSPRTGAYTF.

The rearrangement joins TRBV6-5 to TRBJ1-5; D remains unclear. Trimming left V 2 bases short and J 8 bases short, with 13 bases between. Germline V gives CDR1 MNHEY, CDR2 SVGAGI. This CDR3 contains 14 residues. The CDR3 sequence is CASSYVTGLKPQHF. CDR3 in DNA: TGTGCCAGCAGTTACGTCACGGGGTTAAAGCCCCAGCATTTT.

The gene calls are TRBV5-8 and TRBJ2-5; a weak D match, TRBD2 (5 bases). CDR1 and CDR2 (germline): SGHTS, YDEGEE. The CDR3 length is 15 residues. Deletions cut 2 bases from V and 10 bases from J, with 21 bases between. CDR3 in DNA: TGTGCCAGCAGCTTAGTGGCGGTGGCGATGGGGAGCCAGTACTTC. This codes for CASSLVAVAMGSQYF.

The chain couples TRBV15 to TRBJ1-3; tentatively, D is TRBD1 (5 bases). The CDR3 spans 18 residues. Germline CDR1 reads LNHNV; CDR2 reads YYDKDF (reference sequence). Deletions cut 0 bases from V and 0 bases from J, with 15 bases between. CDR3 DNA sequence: TGTGCCACCAGCAGAGATCGGGGGGGAGACTCCTCTGGAAACACCATATATTTT. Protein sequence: CATSRDRGGDSSGNTIYF.

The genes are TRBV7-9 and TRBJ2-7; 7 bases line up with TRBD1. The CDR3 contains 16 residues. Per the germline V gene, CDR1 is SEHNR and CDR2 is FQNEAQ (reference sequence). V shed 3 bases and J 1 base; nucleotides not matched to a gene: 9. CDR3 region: CASSLDHRGSSYEQYF. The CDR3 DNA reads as TGTGCCAGCAGCTTGGATCACAGGGGCAGTTCCTACGAGCAGTACTTC.

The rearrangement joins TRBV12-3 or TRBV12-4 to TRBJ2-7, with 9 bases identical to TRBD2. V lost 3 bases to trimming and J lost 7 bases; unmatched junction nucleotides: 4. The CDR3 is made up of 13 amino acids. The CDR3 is CASSFSSGVEQYF. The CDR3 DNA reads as TGTGCCAGCAGTTTTTCTAGCGGGGTTGAGCAGTACTTC.

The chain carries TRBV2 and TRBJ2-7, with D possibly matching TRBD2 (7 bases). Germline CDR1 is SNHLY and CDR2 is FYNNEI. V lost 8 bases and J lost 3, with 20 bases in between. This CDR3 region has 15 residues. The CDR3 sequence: CASAVGASGVYEQYF. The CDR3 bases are TGTGCCAGCGCCGTGGGGGCTAGCGGAGTCTACGAGCAGTACTTC.